Below are 15 T cell receptor beta chains sequenced from a single sample in a study of T cell changes during pregnancy in multiple sclerosis. Using immunoSEQ multiplex PCR, the repertoire was profiled, and TCRdb retains in-frame clones only, with some absent. The table includes tens of thousands of clones, roughly 90% detected once. The sample in question was peripheral blood, obtained in the first trimester of pregnancy. The receptors originated from a female donor in good health, enrolled as a control in a pregnancy study.

The chain recombines TRBV13 with TRBJ1-3; the D gene is possibly TRBD1 (5 bases). V lost 4 bases and J 4 bases, leaving 11 bases between the germline ends. Germline-derived CDR1 and CDR2 are PRHDT and FYEKMQ (reference sequence). This CDR3 is built from 14 residues. DNA of the CDR3: TGTGCCAGCAGCTCCAGGGAGGTGGGAAACACCATATATTTT. This codes for CASSSREVGNTIYF.

The chain recombines TRBV4-1 with TRBJ2-7; D remains unclear. This CDR3 is built from 14 residues. Germline V gives CDR1 MGHRA, CDR2 YSYEKL. The V end lost 6 bases, the J end lost 0 bases, and 12 bases lay between the germline ends. The CDR3 nucleotides are TGCGCCAGCAGGGCGGTGTTCAGCTCCTACGAGCAGTACTTC. Its protein is CASRAVFSSYEQYF.

The chain has TRBV28 and TRBJ2-7, with 10 bases matching TRBD2. After removal of 0 bases from V and 3 bases from J, the junction contained 5 bases not matched to a gene. The CDR3 runs 16 residues. The germline V gene has CDR1 MDHEN and CDR2 SYDVKM. The CDR3 spells CASSLWASGGNYEQYF. DNA for the CDR3: TGTGCCAGCAGTTTATGGGCTAGCGGGGGAAACTACGAGCAGTACTTC.

V and J are TRBV4-1 and TRBJ1-5; 8 bases agree with TRBD1. CDR3 length: 14 amino acids. Germline CDR1 reads MGHRA; CDR2 reads YSYEKL. With 8 bases clipped from V and 3 bases from J, the junction kept 6 bases outside the gene matches. In DNA, the CDR3 is TGCGCCAGCCACAGGACAGGGTCCAATCAGCCCCAGCATTTT. This codes for CASHRTGSNQPQHF.

This clone has just a few counts. The rearrangement uses TRBV19 and TRBJ1-4; D gene uncertain. The CDR3 covers 14 residues. In germline, CDR1 is LNHDA, CDR2 SQIVND (reference sequence). Trimming pared 6 bases from V and 8 bases from J, leaving 16 bases between. The DNA for the CDR3 is TGTGCCAGTAGGGGGATTCACGCGGGCGAAAAACTGTTTTTT. Protein product: CASRGIHAGEKLFF. The entire variable domain, with the rest obtained from reference TRBV19 and TRBJ1-4, is as follows: DGGITQSPKYLFRKEGQNVTLSCEQNLNHDAMYWYRQDPGQGLRLIYYSQIVNDFQKGDIAEGYSVSREKKESFPLTVTSAQKNPTAFYLCASRGIHAGEKLFFGSGTQLSVL.

The V gene is TRBV19, the J gene TRBJ1-2; D might be TRBD1 (5 bases). This CDR3 contains 13 residues. From germline, CDR1 is LNHDA and CDR2 SQIVND (reference sequence). The germline V and J ends were trimmed by 5 bases and 3 bases, with 10 bases remaining between them. DNA for the CDR3: TGTGCCAGTAGTTTGGGGCAAGACTATGGCTACACCTTC. Protein: CASSLGQDYGYTF. Full variable domain (rest looked up from reference TRBV19 and TRBJ1-2): DGGITQSPKYLFRKEGQNVTLSCEQNLNHDAMYWYRQDPGQGLRLIYYSQIVNDFQKGDIAEGYSVSREKKESFPLTVTSAQKNPTAFYLCASSLGQDYGYTFGSGTRLTVV.

The gene calls are TRBV4-2 and TRBJ2-1; the D is unclear. CDR3 length: 16 amino acids. The ends were cut back, 1 base at V and 0 bases at J, with 10 bases in the middle. CDR1 and CDR2 (germline): LGHNA, YNFKEQ. CDR3 in amino acids: CASSQVYGVSYNEQFF. The CDR3 coding sequence is TGTGCCAGCAGCCAAGTCTACGGAGTCTCCTACAATGAGCAGTTCTTC.

This chain links TRBV4-1 with TRBJ2-6; D is ambiguous. Germline values: CDR1 MGHRA, CDR2 YSYEKL. The V gene lost 1 base and the J gene lost 0 bases, with 4 bases spanning the gap. The CDR3 is 15 amino acids. The CDR3 DNA follows: TGCGCCAGCAGCCAAGCCTTCTCTGGGGCCAACGTCCTGACTTTC. It specifies CASSQAFSGANVLTF.

The gene calls are TRBV28 and TRBJ1-1; D gene unclear. Germline V CDR1 and CDR2: MDHEN, SYDVKM. CDR3 size: 11 residues. Trimming took off 3 bases at V and 6 bases at J, with 5 bases between the two ends. For the CDR3, the DNA is TGTGCCAGCAGTTTGTATGCTGAAGCTTTCTTT. The encoded protein is CASSLYAEAFF.

This clone was recorded once. This chain links TRBV5-5 with TRBJ2-5, with D maybe TRBD1 (6 bases). Trimming removed 1 base from V and 4 bases from J, with 11 bases in between. Germline V gene data show CDR1 as SGHKS and CDR2 as YYEKEE (reference sequence). The CDR3 loop spans 14 amino acids. The CDR3 DNA is TGTGCCAGCAGCTTGAGGGCAGGGGCAGAGACCCAGTACTTC. Encoded protein: CASSLRAGAETQYF. Full variable domain (outside the CDR3, taken from reference TRBV5-5 and TRBJ2-5): DAGVTQSPTHLIKTRGQQVTLRCSPISGHKSVSWYQQVLGQGPQFIFQYYEKEERGRGNFPDRFSARQFPNYSSELNVNALLLGDSALYLCASSLRAGAETQYFGPGTRLLVL.

This clone has a single count. The chain joins TRBV28 to TRBJ1-2, with 7 nucleotides matching TRBD1. Germline loops: CDR1 MDHEN, CDR2 SYDVKM. Trimming at V came to 1 base and at J to 2 bases, leaving 13 bases not matched to a gene. This CDR3 is built from 18 residues. The CDR3 sequence is CASSLSPLIGTDNYGYTF. The CDR3, as DNA: TGTGCCAGCAGTTTATCTCCCCTTATCGGGACAGACAACTATGGCTACACCTTC.

The V and J genes are TRBV7-2 and TRBJ1-2; TRBD1 matches 7 bases. This CDR3 comprises 15 residues. Trimming at V came to 3 bases and at J to 1 base, leaving 5 bases not matched to a gene. Germline loops: CDR1 SGHTA, CDR2 FQGNSA. CDR3 in amino acids: CASSFSTGINYGYTF. CDR3 DNA sequence: TGTGCCAGCAGCTTTTCGACAGGGATTAACTATGGCTACACCTTC.

This clone was recorded a few times. This rearrangement joins TRBV13 to TRBJ2-4; TRBD1 agrees at 7 bases. The CDR3 runs to 17 residues. J lost 1 base, V lost 5 bases, and 11 bases had no gene match. Germline V gene lookup returns CDR1 PRHDT and CDR2 FYEKMQ (reference sequence). Here the CDR3 reads CASSTQTGLGAKNIQYF. Here the CDR3 DNA reads TGTGCCAGCAGCACCCAGACAGGGTTAGGGGCCAAAAACATTCAGTACTTC.

V gene TRBV28 combines with J gene TRBJ2-7; 10 bases align to TRBD2. The germline gives CDR1 MDHEN, CDR2 SYDVKM. The CDR3 is made up of 16 amino acids. With 5 bases clipped from V and 6 bases from J, the junction kept 13 bases outside the gene matches. CDR3 region: CASSRELAGTIREQYF. The CDR3 DNA reads TGTGCCAGCAGTCGGGAACTAGCGGGAACTATACGCGAGCAGTACTTC.

This chain joins TRBV5-1 and TRBJ2-1; 8 nucleotides match TRBD2. The V segment lost 2 bases and the J segment 6 bases; nucleotides outside the gene matches: 10. The CDR3 runs to 16 residues. Germline V gene lookup returns CDR1 SGHRS and CDR2 YFSETQ. The CDR3 loop reads CASSFSGLAVSNEQFF. CDR3 nucleotides: TGCGCCAGCAGCTTTAGTGGACTAGCCGTCTCCAATGAGCAGTTCTTC.